This TCR beta chain was obtained from a study of T cells in Graves' hyperthyroidism and ophthalmopathy. RNA transcripts yielded amplified TCR beta CDR3 regions. TCR CDR3 regions were first amplified by RT-PCR with HTBI primers. Each CDR3 protein gets one entry after TCRdb re-called the multiplex PCR reads with MiXCR. The data contain some 460,000 distinct CDR3 sequences, about 15% of them seen just once; the ten biggest clones take up 7.5% to 9%. V lost 2 bases and J 6 bases, leaving 14 bases between the germline ends. The CDR3 totals 15 residues. CDR1 is MNHNS and CDR2 is SASEGT in the germline V gene.

Sequenced: blood. The TCR comes from a woman aged 18 to 35 with Graves' hyperthyroidism. This rearrangement joins TRBV6-1 to TRBJ1-5; D is uncertain. CDR3 sequence reads: CASSEKVEGGQPQHF. DNA for the CDR3: TGTGCCAGCAGTGAAAAAGTGGAGGGAGGTCAGCCCCAGCATTTT.